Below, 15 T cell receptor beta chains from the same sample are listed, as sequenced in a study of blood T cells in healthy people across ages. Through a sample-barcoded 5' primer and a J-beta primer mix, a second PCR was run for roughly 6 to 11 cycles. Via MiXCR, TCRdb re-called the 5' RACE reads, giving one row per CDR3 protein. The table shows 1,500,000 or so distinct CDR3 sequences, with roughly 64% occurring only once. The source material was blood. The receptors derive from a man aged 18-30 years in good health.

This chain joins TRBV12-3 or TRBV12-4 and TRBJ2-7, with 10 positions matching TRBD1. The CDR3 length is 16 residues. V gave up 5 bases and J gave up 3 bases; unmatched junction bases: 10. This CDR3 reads CASSPPRDRGIYEQYF. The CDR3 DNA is TGTGCCAGCAGTCCTCCCCGGGACAGGGGTATCTACGAGCAGTACTTC.

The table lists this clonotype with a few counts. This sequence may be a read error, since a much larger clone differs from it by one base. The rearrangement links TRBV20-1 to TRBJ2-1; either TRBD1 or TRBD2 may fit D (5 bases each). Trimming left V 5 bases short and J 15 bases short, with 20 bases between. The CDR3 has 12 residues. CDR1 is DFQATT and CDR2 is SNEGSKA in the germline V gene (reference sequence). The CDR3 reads CSAGATGSAGFF. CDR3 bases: TGCAGTGCTGGGGCAACTGGTAGCGCGGGGTTCTTC.

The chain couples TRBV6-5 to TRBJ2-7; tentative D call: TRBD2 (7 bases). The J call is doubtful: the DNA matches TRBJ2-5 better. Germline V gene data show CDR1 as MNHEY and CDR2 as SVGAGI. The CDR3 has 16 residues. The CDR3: CASSRLWEGVGETQYF. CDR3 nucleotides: TGTGCCAGCAGTCGGCTTTGGGAGGGGGTGGGGGAGACCCAGTACTTC.

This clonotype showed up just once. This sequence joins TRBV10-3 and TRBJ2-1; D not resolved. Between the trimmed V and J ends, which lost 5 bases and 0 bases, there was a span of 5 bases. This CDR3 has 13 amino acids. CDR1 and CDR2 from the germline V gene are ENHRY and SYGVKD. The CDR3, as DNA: TGTGCCATCAGTAAGGACTCCTACAATGAGCAGTTCTTC. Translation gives CAISKDSYNEQFF.

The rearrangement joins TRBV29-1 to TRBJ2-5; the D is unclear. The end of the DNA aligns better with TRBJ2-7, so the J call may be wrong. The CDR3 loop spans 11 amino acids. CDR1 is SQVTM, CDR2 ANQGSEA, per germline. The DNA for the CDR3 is TGCAGCGTTGATGGAGCCGGCGAGCAGTACTTC. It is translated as CSVDGAGEQYF.

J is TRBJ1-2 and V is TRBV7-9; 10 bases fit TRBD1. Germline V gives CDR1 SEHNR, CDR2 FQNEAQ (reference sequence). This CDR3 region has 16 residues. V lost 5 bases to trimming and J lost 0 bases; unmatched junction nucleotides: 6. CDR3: CASSVTGGASNYGYTF. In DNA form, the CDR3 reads TGTGCCAGCAGCGTGACAGGGGGCGCGTCTAACTATGGCTACACCTTC.

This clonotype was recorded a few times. CDR3: CASSQIIGQTLDNEQFF. CDR3 nucleotide sequence: TGTGCCAGCAGCCAAATTATTGGACAAACGTTGGACAATGAGCAGTTCTTC. V and J are TRBV3-1 and TRBJ2-1; tentative D call: TRBD1 (5 bases). This CDR3 contains 17 residues. Looked up from germline, CDR1 is LGHDT and CDR2 is YNNKEL (reference sequence). V gave up 2 bases and J gave up 5 bases, with 19 bases separating them.

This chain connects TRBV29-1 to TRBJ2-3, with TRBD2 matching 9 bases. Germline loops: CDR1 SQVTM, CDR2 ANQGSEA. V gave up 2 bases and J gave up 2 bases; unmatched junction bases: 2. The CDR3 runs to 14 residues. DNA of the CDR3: TGCAGCGTTGAACCTAGCGGGGACACAGATACGCAGTATTTT. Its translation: CSVEPSGDTDTQYF.

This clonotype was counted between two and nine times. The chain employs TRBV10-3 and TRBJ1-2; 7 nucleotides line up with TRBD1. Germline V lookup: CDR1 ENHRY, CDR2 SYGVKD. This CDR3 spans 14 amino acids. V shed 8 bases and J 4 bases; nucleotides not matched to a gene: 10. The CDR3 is CAIAPFGQAYGYTF. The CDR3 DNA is TGTGCCATCGCCCCATTCGGACAGGCCTATGGCTACACCTTC.

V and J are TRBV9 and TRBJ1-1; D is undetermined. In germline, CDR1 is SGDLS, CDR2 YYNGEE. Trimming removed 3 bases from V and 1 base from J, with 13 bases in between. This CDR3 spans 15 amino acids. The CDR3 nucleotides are TGTGCCAGCAGCGCGGGGTTGGTGTGGAACACTGAAGCTTTCTTT. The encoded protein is CASSAGLVWNTEAFF.

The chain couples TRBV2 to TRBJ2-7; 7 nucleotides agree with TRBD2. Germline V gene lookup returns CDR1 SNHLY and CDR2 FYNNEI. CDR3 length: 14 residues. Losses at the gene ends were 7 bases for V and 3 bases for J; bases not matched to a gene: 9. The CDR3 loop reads CASKAERGGYEQYF. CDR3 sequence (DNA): TGTGCCAGCAAGGCGGAGCGGGGAGGCTACGAGCAGTACTTC.

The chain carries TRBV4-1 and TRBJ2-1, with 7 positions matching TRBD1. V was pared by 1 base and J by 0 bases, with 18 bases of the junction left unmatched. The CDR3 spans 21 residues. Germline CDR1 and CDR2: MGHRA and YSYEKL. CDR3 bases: TGCGCCAGCAGCCAAGGGTCTCCGGGACAGCCGTTTCGGAGCTCCTACAATGAGCAGTTCTTC. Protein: CASSQGSPGQPFRSSYNEQFF.

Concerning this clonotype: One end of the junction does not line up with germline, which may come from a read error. The CDR3, as DNA: TGCGCCGGCAGCCCCACGAGGGCCAAAAACATTCAGTACTTC. Amino acid sequence: CAGSPTRAKNIQYF. V and J are TRBV5-1 and TRBJ2-4; D gene ambiguous. The CDR3 contains 14 residues. Germline V gene sequence: CDR1 SGHRS, CDR2 YFSETQ.

CDR3 region: CASSLGGQTTTDTQYF. The CDR3, as DNA: TGTGCCAGCAGTTTAGGGGGACAAACGACCACAGATACGCAGTATTTT. V usage is TRBV28 and J usage is TRBJ2-3; tentative D call: TRBD1 (6 bases). This CDR3 region has 16 residues. Per germline, CDR1 MDHEN and CDR2 SYDVKM. V lost 2 bases and J lost 2, with 14 bases in between. Full variable domain (remainder filled in from reference TRBV28 and TRBJ2-3): DVKVTQSSRYLVKRTGEKVFLECVQDMDHENMFWYRQDPGLGLRLIYFSYDVKMKEKGDIPEGYSVSREKKERFSLILESASTNQTSMYLCASSLGGQTTTDTQYFGPGTRLTVL.

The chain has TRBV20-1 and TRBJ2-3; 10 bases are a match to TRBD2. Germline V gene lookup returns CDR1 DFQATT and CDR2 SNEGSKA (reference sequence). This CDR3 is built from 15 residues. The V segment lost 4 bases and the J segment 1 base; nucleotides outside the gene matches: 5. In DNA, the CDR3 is TGCAGTGCTAAAGAACTAGCGGGACGCACAGATACGCAGTATTTT. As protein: CSAKELAGRTDTQYF.